These T cell receptor beta chains were read from a single sample in a study of CD8 T cells in ankylosing spondylitis. TCRdb reanalysed the 5' RACE reads using MiXCR and keeps one entry per CDR3 protein. The sample comprises hundreds of thousands of distinct CDR3 sequences, about 19% of which are singletons, and around 8% rests with the top ten. The sequencing sample was made of blood, either unsorted or a sorted T cell fraction (not recorded which). The receptors here all came from a male donor with ankylosing spondylitis or in good health (not recorded which). Each CDR3 is given with its conserved first and last residue. Each record gives: J gene, clone size, D gene, V gene, CDR3 DNA, CDR3 protein. A D gene is named only where the DNA matches it firmly. Clone size is shown for a subset of rows, as once, few, many or a class of expanded clone.

j_call: TRBJ1-2
clone_size: many
d_call: TRBD1
v_call: TRBV29-1
cdr3_nt: TGCAGCGTTGCCGGGGACAGTAACTATGGCTACACCTTC
cdr3_aa: CSVAGDSNYGYTF

j_call: TRBJ2-5
clone_size: .
d_call: TRBD1
v_call: TRBV29-1
cdr3_nt: TGCAGCGTAGTCCGGGCAGGGGGCTGGGAGACCCAGTACTTC
cdr3_aa: CSVVRAGGWETQYF

j_call: TRBJ2-3
clone_size: many
d_call: TRBD2
v_call: TRBV10-3
cdr3_nt: TGTGCCATCAGCCAACTAGCGGGTTCCTCCACAGATACGCAGTATTTT
cdr3_aa: CAISQLAGSSTDTQYF

j_call: TRBJ2-5
clone_size: few
d_call: .
v_call: TRBV12-3/TRBV12-4
cdr3_nt: TGTGCCAGCAGTTCCGGACTAAAAGAGACCCAGTACTTC
cdr3_aa: CASSSGLKETQYF

j_call: TRBJ2-2
clone_size: .
d_call: .
v_call: TRBV12-3/TRBV12-4
cdr3_nt: TGTGCCACTAAAGCAAGACTGGACAGCGAGAACACCGGGGAGCTGTTTTTT
cdr3_aa: CATKARLDSENTGELFF

j_call: TRBJ2-3
clone_size: many
d_call: TRBD2
v_call: TRBV27
cdr3_nt: TGTGCCAGCAGTCAAGGGACTAGCGGGAGAACGCAGTATTTT
cdr3_aa: CASSQGTSGRTQYF

j_call: TRBJ1-2
clone_size: .
d_call: .
v_call: TRBV7-9
cdr3_nt: TGTGCCAGCAGCTTAGCGGGAACAGGCCGCTATGGCTACACCTTC
cdr3_aa: CASSLAGTGRYGYTF

j_call: TRBJ2-5
clone_size: few
d_call: .
v_call: TRBV3-1
cdr3_nt: TGTGCCAGCAGCCTAAAAGGAGGAGAGACCCAGTACTTC
cdr3_aa: CASSLKGGETQYF

j_call: TRBJ2-5
clone_size: .
d_call: TRBD2
v_call: TRBV18
cdr3_nt: TGTGCCAGCTCACGCGGGCGGACTAGGGGAATTGAGACCCAGTACTTC
cdr3_aa: CASSRGRTRGIETQYF

j_call: TRBJ1-5
clone_size: many
d_call: .
v_call: TRBV6-4
cdr3_nt: TGTGCCAGCAGTGACCGGGATAGCAATCAGCCCCAGCATTTT
cdr3_aa: CASSDRDSNQPQHF

j_call: TRBJ2-1
clone_size: few
d_call: .
v_call: TRBV20-1
cdr3_nt: TGCAGTGCTAGAGATTCACTGAGCTCCTACAATGAGCAGTTCTTC
cdr3_aa: CSARDSLSSYNEQFF

j_call: TRBJ2-1
clone_size: few
d_call: .
v_call: TRBV7-2
cdr3_nt: TGTGCCAGCAGCTTAGGGAATTCGCCTCAGGGGCAGTTCTTC
cdr3_aa: CASSLGNSPQGQFF

j_call: TRBJ1-3
clone_size: few
d_call: TRBD1
v_call: TRBV15
cdr3_nt: TGTGCCACCAGCAGAGAACAGGGGGGAGGAAACACCATATATTTT
cdr3_aa: CATSREQGGGNTIYF

j_call: TRBJ2-3
clone_size: .
d_call: TRBD2
v_call: TRBV11-2
cdr3_nt: TGTGCCAGCAGCTTAGAATCGCGGGGGGTGCAGTATTTT
cdr3_aa: CASSLESRGVQYF

j_call: TRBJ2-5
clone_size: many
d_call: .
v_call: TRBV12-3/TRBV12-4
cdr3_nt: TGTGCCAGCAGAGGGGGGATTGCGGAGACCCAGTACTTC
cdr3_aa: CASRGGIAETQYF

j_call: TRBJ2-5
clone_size: .
d_call: .
v_call: TRBV5-1
cdr3_nt: TGCGCCAGCAGCTTGGAGGTGTCGGCCTTTCAAGAGACCCAGTACTTC
cdr3_aa: CASSLEVSAFQETQYF

j_call: TRBJ2-6
clone_size: few
d_call: .
v_call: TRBV12-3/TRBV12-4
cdr3_nt: TGTGCCAGCAGTTTAAGGGTCTCTGGGGCCAACGTCCTGACTTTC
cdr3_aa: CASSLRVSGANVLTF

j_call: TRBJ2-2
clone_size: many
d_call: TRBD2
v_call: TRBV3-1
cdr3_nt: TGTGCCAGCAGCCTCGGGGGGGCGAGGACCGGGGAGCTGTTTTTT
cdr3_aa: CASSLGGARTGELFF

j_call: TRBJ2-5
clone_size: many
d_call: TRBD1
v_call: TRBV28
cdr3_nt: TGTGCCAGCAGGGGACAGGGGTTGGAGACCCAGTACTTC
cdr3_aa: CASRGQGLETQYF

j_call: TRBJ1-6
clone_size: .
d_call: TRBD1
v_call: TRBV6-5
cdr3_nt: TGTGCCAGCAGTTACTCGAGTCTTGCAGGGGGGGATTCACCCCTCCACTTT
cdr3_aa: CASSYSSLAGGDSPLHF

j_call: TRBJ2-6
clone_size: .
d_call: .
v_call: TRBV18
cdr3_nt: TGTGCCAGCTCACGCAGACAGGCCGGCGATACCTCTGGGGCCAACGTCCTGACTTTC
cdr3_aa: CASSRRQAGDTSGANVLTF

j_call: TRBJ2-3
clone_size: .
d_call: TRBD2
v_call: TRBV13
cdr3_nt: TGTGCCAGCAGCTCAATAGCGGGACCCTCTAGCACAGATACGCAGTATTTT
cdr3_aa: CASSSIAGPSSTDTQYF

j_call: TRBJ1-5
clone_size: many
d_call: TRBD1
v_call: TRBV20-1
cdr3_nt: TGCAGTGCTAGAGAGCTCCGAGGACAGGGGAATCAGCCCCAGCATTTT
cdr3_aa: CSARELRGQGNQPQHF

j_call: TRBJ1-5
clone_size: many
d_call: .
v_call: TRBV12-3/TRBV12-4
cdr3_nt: TGTGCCAGCAGTTTAGCAGGCGGGGGCAATCAGCCCCAGCATTTT
cdr3_aa: CASSLAGGGNQPQHF

j_call: TRBJ2-2
clone_size: .
d_call: .
v_call: TRBV10-2
cdr3_nt: TGCGCCAGCATCCCCGGGACGGTGAGGGCCGGGGAGCTGTTTTTT
cdr3_aa: CASIPGTVRAGELFF

j_call: TRBJ2-5
clone_size: .
d_call: .
v_call: TRBV12-3/TRBV12-4
cdr3_nt: TGTGCCAGCAGTTTAGTTCCGAAAGAGACCCAGTACTTC
cdr3_aa: CASSLVPKETQYF

j_call: TRBJ2-2
clone_size: .
d_call: TRBD2
v_call: TRBV29-1
cdr3_nt: TGCAGCGTTGAGCTCTGGCGGGGGGCCTCCGGGGAGCTGTTTTTT
cdr3_aa: CSVELWRGASGELFF

j_call: TRBJ2-2
clone_size: few
d_call: .
v_call: TRBV10-2
cdr3_nt: TGCGCCAGCAGTGTCAACCCATCCGGGGAGCTGTTTTTT
cdr3_aa: CASSVNPSGELFF

j_call: TRBJ2-4
clone_size: .
d_call: .
v_call: TRBV28
cdr3_nt: TGTGCCAGCAGTTTAGCTGGGGTTCTCGACATTCAGTACTTC
cdr3_aa: CASSLAGVLDIQYF

j_call: TRBJ2-2
clone_size: few
d_call: TRBD2
v_call: TRBV9
cdr3_nt: TGTGCCAGCAGCGTAACTAGCGGGAGTGCCACCGGGGAGCTGTTTTTT
cdr3_aa: CASSVTSGSATGELFF

j_call: TRBJ2-4
clone_size: .
d_call: .
v_call: TRBV28
cdr3_nt: TGTGCCGGCAGTACGGGCGACTGGAACATTCAGTACTTC
cdr3_aa: CAGSTGDWNIQYF

j_call: TRBJ2-5
clone_size: .
d_call: .
v_call: TRBV29-1
cdr3_nt: TGCAGCGTCGCCCTGCAGTCCAAGGGGGAGACCCAGTACTTC
cdr3_aa: CSVALQSKGETQYF

j_call: TRBJ2-3
clone_size: .
d_call: .
v_call: TRBV5-6
cdr3_nt: TGTGCCAGCAGCGCCTTGGGCATGATTAGCACAGATACGCAGTATTTT
cdr3_aa: CASSALGMISTDTQYF

j_call: TRBJ1-1
clone_size: .
d_call: .
v_call: TRBV5-1
cdr3_nt: TGCGCCAGCAGCTTAAGGGGCCGCATGAACACTGAAGCTTTCTTT
cdr3_aa: CASSLRGRMNTEAFF

j_call: TRBJ1-2
clone_size: .
d_call: .
v_call: TRBV4-2
cdr3_nt: TGTGCCAGCAGCCAAGATCGAGCTAACTATGGCTACACCTTC
cdr3_aa: CASSQDRANYGYTF

j_call: TRBJ2-2
clone_size: few
d_call: TRBD1
v_call: TRBV6-6
cdr3_nt: TGTGCCATAGGGACAGGGAGCACCGGGGAGCTGTTTTTT
cdr3_aa: CAIGTGSTGELFF

j_call: TRBJ2-2
clone_size: .
d_call: TRBD2
v_call: TRBV7-3
cdr3_nt: TGTGCCAGCAACAAAGGGCGGGGGACCGGGGAGCTGTTTTTT
cdr3_aa: CASNKGRGTGELFF

j_call: TRBJ1-4
clone_size: .
d_call: .
v_call: TRBV12-3/TRBV12-4
cdr3_nt: TGTGCCAGCAGGACCGGACAGATGCAGGAAAAACTGTTTTTT
cdr3_aa: CASRTGQMQEKLFF

j_call: TRBJ2-2
clone_size: many
d_call: .
v_call: TRBV20-1
cdr3_nt: .
cdr3_aa: CSARDSVRGTGELFF

j_call: TRBJ2-1
clone_size: .
d_call: .
v_call: TRBV5-6
cdr3_nt: TGTGCCAGCAGCTATAGCAGAAATGAGCAGTTCTTC
cdr3_aa: CASSYSRNEQFF

j_call: TRBJ2-5
clone_size: once
d_call: TRBD1
v_call: TRBV4-1
cdr3_nt: TGCGCCAGCAGCCAGGGACAGGGGGACCAAGAGACCCAGTACTTC
cdr3_aa: CASSQGQGDQETQYF

j_call: TRBJ2-1
clone_size: .
d_call: .
v_call: TRBV29-1
cdr3_nt: TGCAGCGGAACGCAGGGGCGGAATGAGCAGTTCTTC
cdr3_aa: CSGTQGRNEQFF

j_call: TRBJ1-1
clone_size: .
d_call: .
v_call: TRBV16
cdr3_nt: TGTGCCAGCACCATCGGGCGGGGAACTGAAGCTTTCTTT
cdr3_aa: CASTIGRGTEAFF

j_call: TRBJ1-1
clone_size: few
d_call: .
v_call: TRBV12-3/TRBV12-4
cdr3_nt: TGTGCCAGCAGTGTCACACGGGGGAAGACTGAAGCTTTCTTT
cdr3_aa: CASSVTRGKTEAFF

j_call: TRBJ2-3
clone_size: .
d_call: .
v_call: TRBV9
cdr3_nt: TGTGCCAGCAGCGTAGAACTAGCCATAGATACGCAGTATTTT
cdr3_aa: CASSVELAIDTQYF

j_call: TRBJ1-5
clone_size: .
d_call: TRBD1
v_call: TRBV12-3/TRBV12-4
cdr3_nt: TGTGCCAGCAGTTCCTCAGGGGGCCGGCAGCCCCAGCATTTT
cdr3_aa: CASSSSGGRQPQHF

j_call: TRBJ2-3
clone_size: few
d_call: .
v_call: TRBV6-1
cdr3_nt: TGTGCCAGCAGTATAGGGAGCACAGATACGCAGTATTTT
cdr3_aa: CASSIGSTDTQYF

j_call: TRBJ1-5
clone_size: .
d_call: .
v_call: TRBV4-1
cdr3_nt: TGCGCCAGCAGCCAGTCCGGGACAACAAATCAGCCCCAGCATTTT
cdr3_aa: CASSQSGTTNQPQHF

j_call: TRBJ2-3
clone_size: .
d_call: TRBD1
v_call: TRBV7-9
cdr3_nt: TGTGCCAGCAGCTTACAGGGGGCTATAGGGGATACGCAGTATTTT
cdr3_aa: CASSLQGAIGDTQYF

j_call: TRBJ2-1
clone_size: few
d_call: TRBD2
v_call: TRBV9
cdr3_nt: TGTGCCAGCAGCGTAGAGTTAGCGGGAGTAAACAATGAGCAGTTCTTC
cdr3_aa: CASSVELAGVNNEQFF

j_call: TRBJ2-3
clone_size: few
d_call: TRBD1
v_call: TRBV12-3/TRBV12-4
cdr3_nt: TGTGCCAGCAGTTGGGACAGGAGTACAGATACGCAGTATTTT
cdr3_aa: CASSWDRSTDTQYF